Sequencing of this T cell receptor (beta chain) was carried out in a study of cytomegalovirus exposure and HLA in healthy donors. Study summary: There were 70 million to 95 million unique TCRs (from HLA-typed donors) in an early data release. For the roughly 400 genotyped donors, more than 65% fell within the Caucasian-associated ancestry cluster.

Study outcomes and limitations: The study found most TCR sequences rare, yet found some public TCRs in many donors. TCR beta sequences numbering more than 15,000 were associated with HLA alleles at 0.05 false discovery rate in a later analysis.

The study ran its PCR with 60 Vbeta and 13 Jbeta primers. Assay: immunoSEQ multiplex PCR; the TCRdb copy retains only in-frame clones and omits some. The sample records tens of thousands of clones, 75% being singletons. As concerns this clone: Antigen specificity is unknown.

This CDR3 is 16 amino acids long. The ends lost 0 bases at V and 4 bases at J; junction bases unmatched: 6. The germline CDR1 and CDR2 sequences are SGHRS and YFSETQ. What was sequenced was PBMCs. The rearrangement uses TRBV5-1 and TRBJ2-7, with TRBD2 matching 11 bases. This receptor was identified in a man aged 40-49 years in good health and CMV-seronegative. The CDR3 DNA follows: TGCGCCAGCAGCTTGGGGGTAGCGGGAGGGGTGTACGAGCAGTACTTC. Amino acids: CASSLGVAGGVYEQYF.